This record covers a single T cell receptor beta chain. These data come from a study of blood T cell repertoires in COVID-19. Overall study: Specimens from acute and convalescent COVID-19 originated in the United States, Italy and Spain. PBMCs, B-cell-depleted T cells, or T cells provided the cDNA or gDNA that made up the material.

Libraries were prepared by immunoSEQ multiplex PCR; TCRdb keeps only in-frame clonotypes and omits some of them. In the table there are under 300,000 clones, about 88% of which are singletons. V shed 3 bases, J shed 3 bases, and the junction held 11 bases outside the gene matches. The length of the CDR3 is 15 residues. Germline lookup yields CDR1 DFQATT and CDR2 SNEGSKA (reference sequence). The sequence was collected from a woman between 40 and 55 years old who had recovered from COVID-19. Sequencing input: peripheral blood. This chain connects TRBV20-1 to TRBJ2-7; 7 nucleotides line up with TRBD2. CDR3 region: CSASGWGRGIYEQYF. CDR3 in DNA: TGCAGTGCTAGTGGGTGGGGGAGGGGTATCTACGAGCAGTACTTC.